Presented here are 13 T cell receptor beta chains from one specimen sequenced in a study of cytomegalovirus exposure and HLA in healthy donors. A multiplex PCR was run with 60 Vbeta primers and 13 Jbeta primers. Using immunoSEQ multiplex PCR, the repertoire was profiled, and TCRdb retains in-frame clones only, with some absent. Of about 98,000 clones listed, around 68% are singletons. Sample: PBMCs. These receptors were collected from a man between 50 and 59 years old in good health and CMV-seronegative.

The chain is built from TRBV5-1 and TRBJ2-7; 10 bases fit TRBD1. V lost 4 bases to trimming and J lost 4 bases; unmatched junction nucleotides: 8. The germline CDR1 and CDR2 sequences are SGHRS and YFSETQ. The CDR3 has 15 residues. The CDR3 bases are TGCGCCAGCAGCGCGAGGGACAGGGGTTTATACGAGCAGTACTTC. It yields the protein CASSARDRGLYEQYF.

The V gene is TRBV28, the J gene TRBJ1-1, with D maybe TRBD1 (6 bases). The CDR3 sequence is 15 residues long. Germline V gene sequence: CDR1 MDHEN, CDR2 SYDVKM. V was trimmed by 4 bases and J by 5 bases, leaving 17 bases between them. CDR3 residues: CASSSMGGGRTEAFF. The DNA for the CDR3 is TGTGCCAGCAGTTCCATGGGGGGGGGCAGGACTGAAGCTTTCTTT. Supplemented by reference TRBV28 and TRBJ1-1, the full variable domain reads DVKVTQSSRYLVKRTGEKVFLECVQDMDHENMFWYRQDPGLGLRLIYFSYDVKMKEKGDIPEGYSVSREKKERFSLILESASTNQTSMYLCASSSMGGGRTEAFFGQGTRLTVV.

The chain joins TRBV9 to TRBJ1-3, with 8 positions matching TRBD1. The V and J ends lost 4 bases and 0 bases, in that order; junction bases with no gene match: 12. The CDR3 is 18 residues long. Looked up from germline, CDR1 is SGDLS and CDR2 is YYNGEE. This CDR3 is CASSSPGTGSFSGNTIYF. DNA for the CDR3: TGTGCCAGCAGCTCCCCCGGGACAGGTAGTTTCTCTGGAAACACCATATATTTT.

The V call is TRBV28, the J call TRBJ1-1, with 9 bases matching TRBD1. The CDR3 totals 15 residues. J lost 4 bases, V lost 7 bases, and 10 bases had no gene match. CDR1 is MDHEN, CDR2 SYDVKM, per germline. The CDR3 sequence: CASTPQGARSTEAFF. The DNA of the CDR3 is TGTGCCAGCACCCCACAGGGGGCTCGTTCCACTGAAGCTTTCTTT.

The chain's CDR3 is CASSDHRDSPLHF. The CDR3 DNA sequence: TGTGCCAGCAGTGACCACAGAGATTCACCCCTCCACTTT. The gene calls are TRBV6-1 and TRBJ1-6; D gene ambiguous. Trimming removed 3 bases at V and 8 bases at J, with 8 bases between. CDR3 length: 13 residues. Germline lookup yields CDR1 MNHNS and CDR2 SASEGT.

J is TRBJ2-7 and V is TRBV28; the D is unclear. From germline, CDR1 is MDHEN and CDR2 SYDVKM. V lost 3 bases to trimming and J lost 0 bases, with 12 bases between them. The CDR3 runs 15 residues. The CDR3 is CASSLEPSLSYEQYF. The CDR3 region has the DNA TGTGCCAGCAGTTTGGAGCCGTCGCTCTCCTACGAGCAGTACTTC.

This clone was observed at least ten times. The V gene is TRBV7-6, the J gene TRBJ1-1, with D perhaps matching TRBD1 (6 bases). The CDR3 runs 15 residues. The germline gives CDR1 SGHVS, CDR2 FNYEAQ. Trimming removed 5 bases at V and 3 bases at J, with 16 bases between. The CDR3 sequence is CASSAAGNRDTEAFF. CDR3 in DNA: TGTGCCAGCAGCGCCGCAGGGAACAGGGACACTGAAGCTTTCTTT.

The chain couples TRBV2 to TRBJ1-1; 7 bases line up with TRBD1. J was trimmed by 1 base and V by 7 bases; bases with no gene match: 9. Per germline, CDR1 SNHLY and CDR2 FYNNEI. The CDR3 consists of 15 residues. The DNA for the CDR3 is TGTGCCAGCAAGGGACAGAACTACAGGAACACTGAAGCTTTCTTT. Protein: CASKGQNYRNTEAFF.

The genes are TRBV5-6 and TRBJ2-3; TRBD2 is a possible D gene (6 bases). Germline loops: CDR1 SGHDT, CDR2 YYEEEE. V lost 3 bases and J lost 0, with 11 bases in between. The CDR3 consists of 15 residues. CDR3 residues: CASSYGGFSTDTQYF. CDR3 in DNA: TGTGCCAGCAGCTACGGGGGATTCAGCACAGATACGCAGTATTTT. Looking up the rest from reference TRBV5-6 and TRBJ2-3 gives the full variable domain: DAGVTQSPTHLIKTRGQQVTLRCSPKSGHDTVSWYQQALGQGPQFIFQYYEEEERQRGNFPDRFSGHQFPNYSSELNVNALLLGDSALYLCASSYGGFSTDTQYFGPGTRLTVL.

The table lists this clone with a few counts. The rearrangement joins TRBV18 to TRBJ2-7, with D possibly matching TRBD1 (6 bases). The CDR3 spans 14 residues. Germline V lookup: CDR1 KGHSH, CDR2 LQKENI. V lost 8 bases, J lost 3 bases, and 17 bases lay in between. CDR3 loop: CASRPTGMGYEQYF. The CDR3 nucleotides are TGTGCCAGCCGACCAACAGGGATGGGCTACGAGCAGTACTTC.

CDR3 DNA sequence: TGTGCCAGTAGTCTCCCAGGGGTAAACTATGGCTACACCTTC. Translating gives CASSLPGVNYGYTF. This chain connects TRBV19 to TRBJ1-2, with D tentatively TRBD1 (6 bases). V dropped 5 bases and J dropped 2 bases, with 12 bases sitting between them. CDR3 length equals 14 residues. Per germline, CDR1 LNHDA and CDR2 SQIVND (reference sequence).

The chain has TRBV5-5 and TRBJ1-5; no firm D call. The V gene lost 4 bases and the J gene lost 0 bases, with 14 bases spanning the gap. The CDR3 totals 16 residues. Germline-derived CDR1 and CDR2 are SGHKS and YYEKEE (reference sequence). CDR3 loop: CASSLRLQPSNQPQHF. The DNA for the CDR3 is TGTGCCAGCAGCCTAAGACTCCAGCCTAGCAATCAGCCCCAGCATTTT.

This chain joins TRBV6-5 and TRBJ1-4; 10 positions match TRBD1. V lost 5 bases to trimming and J lost 5 bases; unmatched junction nucleotides: 2. Per the germline V gene, CDR1 is MNHEY and CDR2 is SVGAGI. CDR3 length: 14 amino acids. In DNA, the CDR3 is TGTGCCAGCAGTCCGGGACAGGGGAATGAAAAACTGTTTTTT. It specifies CASSPGQGNEKLFF.